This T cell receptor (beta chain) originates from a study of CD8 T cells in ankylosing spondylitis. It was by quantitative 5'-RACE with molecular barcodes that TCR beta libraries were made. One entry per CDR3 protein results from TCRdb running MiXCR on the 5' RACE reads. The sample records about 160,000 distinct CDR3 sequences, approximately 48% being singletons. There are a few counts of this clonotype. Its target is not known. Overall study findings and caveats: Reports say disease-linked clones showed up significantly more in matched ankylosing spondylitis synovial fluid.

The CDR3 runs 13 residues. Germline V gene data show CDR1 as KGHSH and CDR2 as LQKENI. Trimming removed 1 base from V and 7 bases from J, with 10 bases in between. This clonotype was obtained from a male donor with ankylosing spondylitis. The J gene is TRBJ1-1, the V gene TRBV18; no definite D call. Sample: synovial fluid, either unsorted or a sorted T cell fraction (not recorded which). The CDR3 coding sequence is TGTGCCAGCTCACCACATGGGGTTGTTGAAGCTTTCTTT. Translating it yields CASSPHGVVEAFF.